Listed below are T cell receptor beta chains from one sample, sequenced in a study of CD8+ T cells in alopecia areata. Sequenced by immunoSEQ multiplex PCR; TCRdb stores in-frame clones only, minus some. The sample records 79,000 or so clones, approximately 70% being singletons. Sample: CD8+ T cells sorted from blood, taken at week 24, from a patient treated with tofacitinib. These receptors were collected from a human donor with alopecia areata. The CDR3 runs from the conserved cysteine through the conserved F or W. Each record gives: V gene, clone size, D gene, J gene, CDR3 DNA, CDR3 protein. The D gene is left open where the match is weak. The size of a clone is reported for some rows only, either as once, few or many, or as a class for expanded clones.

V: TRBV7-9; size: NA; D: NA; J: TRBJ2-7; DNA: TGTGCCAGCAGCGGCCTCACAGACTACGAGCAGTACTTC; CDR3: CASSGLTDYEQYF
V: TRBV7-3; size: NA; D: NA; J: TRBJ2-1; DNA: TGTGCCAGCAGCTTAAAGGGCGCGGGGGCCTATGGGAATGAGCAGTTCTTC; CDR3: CASSLKGAGAYGNEQFF
V: TRBV28; size: few; D: NA; J: TRBJ1-5; DNA: TGTGCCAGCAGTTACCCTACTCGAAGGGGGGCGTATCAGCCCCAGCATTTT; CDR3: CASSYPTRRGAYQPQHF
V: TRBV29-1; size: NA; D: NA; J: TRBJ2-3; DNA: TGCAGCGTTGATCCGGGTCGGGCGCAGGATACGCAGTATTTT; CDR3: CSVDPGRAQDTQYF
V: TRBV1; size: NA; D: NA; J: TRBJ1-1; DNA: TGCACCAGGGTCAAGAGGGCGCACACTGAAGCTTTCTTT; CDR3: CTRVKRAHTEAFF
V: TRBV4-1; size: NA; D: NA; J: TRBJ1-5; DNA: TGCGCCAGCACCCCAAGTGTACAGGACGGACAGCCCCAGCATTTT; CDR3: CASTPSVQDGQPQHF
V: TRBV11-2; size: NA; D: NA; J: TRBJ2-5; DNA: TGTGCCAGCAGCTTCCCTTACGTGGGAGAAGTCGAGACCCAGTACTTC; CDR3: CASSFPYVGEVETQYF
V: TRBV14; size: NA; D: NA; J: TRBJ2-1; DNA: TGTGCCAGCAGCCAAGATCCCCGGGACCTTTCGGGGAATGAGCAGTTCTTC; CDR3: CASSQDPRDLSGNEQFF
V: TRBV27; size: NA; D: TRBD2; J: TRBJ2-1; DNA: TGTGCCAGCAGTTTAGAGACTAGCGGCTTCAATGAGCAGTTCTTC; CDR3: CASSLETSGFNEQFF
V: TRBV5-4; size: NA; D: TRBD2; J: TRBJ2-5; DNA: TGTGCCAGCAGCTCCTGGACTAGCGGGGGAGATCAAGAGACCCAGTACTTC; CDR3: CASSSWTSGGDQETQYF
V: TRBV29-1; size: NA; D: TRBD1; J: TRBJ2-1; DNA: TGCAGCGTTGAAGGGGTCACCGGGACAGGGGTGGGCAATGAGCAGTTCTTC; CDR3: CSVEGVTGTGVGNEQFF
V: TRBV7-9; size: NA; D: TRBD1; J: TRBJ1-2; DNA: TGTGCCAGCAGTATGGGGACAGGGGATTTCCATGGCTACACCTTC; CDR3: CASSMGTGDFHGYTF
V: TRBV5-1; size: NA; D: NA; J: TRBJ2-5; DNA: TGCGCCAGCAGCTGGGGGGCGGCGCTGGAGACCCAGTACTTC; CDR3: CASSWGAALETQYF
V: TRBV5-1; size: NA; D: NA; J: TRBJ2-2; DNA: TGCGCCAGCAGTGAGGACAGCACCGGGGAGCTGTTTTTT; CDR3: CASSEDSTGELFF
V: TRBV29-1; size: NA; D: NA; J: TRBJ2-1; DNA: TGCAGCGTTGAAGATGGGGTCAGCTCCTACAATGAGCAGTTCTTC; CDR3: CSVEDGVSSYNEQFF
V: TRBV5-1; size: NA; D: TRBD1; J: TRBJ1-2; DNA: TGCGCCAGCAGCTTGGATGGACAGGGGGCGGGATATGGCTACACCTTC; CDR3: CASSLDGQGAGYGYTF
V: TRBV30; size: NA; D: TRBD1; J: TRBJ2-3; DNA: TGTGCCTGGGGCCAGGGGGACGGGACGCAGTATTTT; CDR3: CAWGQGDGTQYF
V: TRBV5-1; size: NA; D: NA; J: TRBJ2-6; DNA: TGCGCCAGCAGCTCCGGGACATCTGGGGCCAACGTCCTGACTTTC; CDR3: CASSSGTSGANVLTF
V: TRBV29-1; size: few; D: TRBD2; J: TRBJ2-3; DNA: TGCAGCGTTGAGGGACTAGCAGCGACAGATACGCAGTATTTT; CDR3: CSVEGLAATDTQYF
V: TRBV27; size: few; D: NA; J: TRBJ2-1; DNA: TGTGCCAGCAGTACCCACTACGGCAATGAGCAGTTCTTC; CDR3: CASSTHYGNEQFF
V: TRBV5-6; size: once; D: NA; J: TRBJ2-3; DNA: TGTGCCAGCAGCTTCTTTGATACGCAGTATTTT; CDR3: CASSFFDTQYF
V: TRBV28; size: few; D: TRBD2; J: TRBJ2-3; DNA: TGTGCCAGCAGTCCCCGGCTGGGACTAGCGGGAGGGTGGGGCACAGATACGCAGTATTTT; CDR3: CASSPRLGLAGGWGTDTQYF
V: TRBV2; size: NA; D: TRBD1; J: TRBJ1-5; DNA: TGTGCCAGCAGTGAAACAGGGGGCGATTTCTTTCAGCCCCAGCATTTT; CDR3: CASSETGGDFFQPQHF
V: TRBV7-2; size: few; D: NA; J: TRBJ2-2; DNA: TGTGCCAGCAGCTCGTCGGTGAGCACCGGGGAGCTGTTTTTT; CDR3: CASSSSVSTGELFF
V: TRBV4-2; size: NA; D: TRBD2; J: TRBJ2-7; DNA: TGTGCCAGCAGCCAAGGGACTAGCGGGGGGGCGTACGAGCAGTACTTC; CDR3: CASSQGTSGGAYEQYF
V: TRBV4-1; size: NA; D: NA; J: TRBJ2-5; DNA: TGCGCCAGCAGCCAAGATCTGGGACCCACCCAAGAGACCCAGTACTTC; CDR3: CASSQDLGPTQETQYF